One sample yielded the 9 T cell receptor beta chains listed below, sequenced in a study of CD8 T cells in ankylosing spondylitis. Points from the study as a whole: Characteristic, it appeared, of ankylosing spondylitis blood was a TCR beta motif of roughly eight highly homologous variants.

These receptors' antigens are unknown. Using its own MiXCR run on the 5' RACE reads, TCRdb lists one record per CDR3 protein. The table includes 500,000 to 550,000 distinct CDR3 sequences, 10% to 15% detected once. Sequencing input: blood, either unsorted or a sorted T cell fraction (not recorded which). The source is a male donor with ankylosing spondylitis.

This sequence joins TRBV2 and TRBJ2-6; either TRBD1 or TRBD2 may fit D (5 bases each). The CDR3 covers 15 residues. Trimming removed 7 bases at V and 4 bases at J, with 14 bases between. CDR1 SNHLY and CDR2 FYNNEI come from the germline V gene. CDR3 DNA: TGTGCCAGCACCCGGGGCGGGTCCGGGGCCAACGTCCTGACTTTC. Protein product: CASTRGGSGANVLTF.

The chain joins TRBV12-3 or TRBV12-4 to TRBJ2-2; TRBD1 aligns across 7 bases. The CDR3 is 13 amino acids. The V segment lost 6 bases and the J segment 6 bases; nucleotides outside the gene matches: 4. The CDR3 nucleotides read TGTGCCAGCAGCGGGACAGCACCCGGGGAGCTGTTTTTT. This codes for CASSGTAPGELFF.

The V and J genes are TRBV5-6 and TRBJ1-2; 11 bases are shared with TRBD1. The ends lost 2 bases at V and 8 bases at J; junction bases unmatched: 5. The germline V gene has CDR1 SGHDT and CDR2 YYEEEE. This CDR3 region has 14 residues. The CDR3, as DNA: TGTGCCAGCAGCTTCAGGGGACAGGGGGAGGGCTACACCTTC. It specifies CASSFRGQGEGYTF.

This clonotype was observed a handful of times. The J gene is TRBJ2-7, the V gene TRBV2, with TRBD1 matching 11 bases. The CDR3 length is 14 residues. Germline assignment: CDR1 SNHLY and CDR2 FYNNEI. V shed 4 bases, J shed 3 bases, and the junction held 2 bases outside the gene matches. The DNA for the CDR3 is TGTGCCAGCAGTGTGGACAGGGGGCTCTACGAGCAGTACTTC. Its translation is CASSVDRGLYEQYF.

This clonotype came up many times. The chain is built from TRBV6-1 and TRBJ1-1, with TRBD1 identical over 9 bases. CDR1 is MNHNS, CDR2 SASEGT, per germline. The CDR3 is made up of 14 amino acids. V lost 5 bases, J lost 4 bases, and 5 bases stayed unmatched. CDR3 protein: CASSRTGESTEAFF. CDR3 coding DNA: TGTGCCAGCAGTAGGACAGGGGAGAGCACTGAAGCTTTCTTT.

This clonotype has a handful of counts. J is TRBJ2-1 and V is TRBV3-1; the D is unclear. The CDR3 totals 15 residues. Germline V gene sequence: CDR1 LGHDT, CDR2 YNNKEL (reference sequence). Trimming took off 2 bases at V and 8 bases at J, with 16 bases between the two ends. For the CDR3, the DNA is TGTGCCAGCAGCCAATTTAGAACTATTTTCGATGAGCAGTTCTTC. Translated, it gives CASSQFRTIFDEQFF.

This clonotype was observed a handful of times. The rearrangement links TRBV7-9 to TRBJ2-7; D call uncertain. V dropped 5 bases and J dropped 3 bases, with 11 bases sitting between them. The CDR3 covers 13 residues. Germline-derived CDR1 and CDR2 are SEHNR and FQNEAQ (reference sequence). The CDR3 nucleotides are TGTGCCAGCAGCCCCGGTGGGGTCTACGAGCAGTACGTC. Its protein product is CASSPGGVYEQYV.

The chain is built from TRBV5-1 and TRBJ2-5, with 11 bases fitting TRBD1. The trim removed 3 bases at V and 4 bases at J, leaving 8 bases unmatched. The CDR3 is 16 residues long. CDR1 and CDR2 (germline): SGHRS, YFSETQ. DNA of the CDR3: TGCGCCAGCAGCTGGGCTGGGGGACAGGGGGGAGAGACCCAGTACTTC. This sequence encodes CASSWAGGQGGETQYF.

This clonotype was seen more than once but under ten times. This chain uses TRBV24-1 with TRBJ2-1; 13 bases map to TRBD2. V trimming: 9 bases; J trimming: 2 bases; junction bases outside the gene matches: 6. Germline assignment: CDR1 KGHDR and CDR2 SFDVKD. CDR3 length: 16 amino acids. The DNA for the CDR3 is TGTGCCACCGCCGGGACTAGCGGGGTAGCCTACAATGAGCAGTTCTTC. This gives the protein CATAGTSGVAYNEQFF.